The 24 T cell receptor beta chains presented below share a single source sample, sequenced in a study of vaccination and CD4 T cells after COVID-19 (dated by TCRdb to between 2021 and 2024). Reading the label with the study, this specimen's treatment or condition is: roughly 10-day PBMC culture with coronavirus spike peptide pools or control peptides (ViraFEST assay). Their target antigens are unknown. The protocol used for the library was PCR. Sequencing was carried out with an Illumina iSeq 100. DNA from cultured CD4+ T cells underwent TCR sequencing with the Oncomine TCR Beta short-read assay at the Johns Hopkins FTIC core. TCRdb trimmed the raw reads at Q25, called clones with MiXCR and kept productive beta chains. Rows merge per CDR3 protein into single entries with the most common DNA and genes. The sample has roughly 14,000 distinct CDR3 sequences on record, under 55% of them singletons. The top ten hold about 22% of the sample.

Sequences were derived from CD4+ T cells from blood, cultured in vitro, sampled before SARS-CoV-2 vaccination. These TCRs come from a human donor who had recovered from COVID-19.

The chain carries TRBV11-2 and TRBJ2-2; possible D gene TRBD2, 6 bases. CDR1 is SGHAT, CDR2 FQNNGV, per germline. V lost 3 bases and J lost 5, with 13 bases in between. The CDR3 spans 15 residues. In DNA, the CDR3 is TGTGCCAGCAGCTTGAGGGAGGCATGGACCGGGGAGCTGTTTTTT. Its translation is CASSLREAWTGELFF.

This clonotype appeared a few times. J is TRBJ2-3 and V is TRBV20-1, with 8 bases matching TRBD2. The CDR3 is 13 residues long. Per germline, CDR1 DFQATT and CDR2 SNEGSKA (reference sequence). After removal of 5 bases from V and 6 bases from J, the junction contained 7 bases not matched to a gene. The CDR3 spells CSAPAGGGDTQYF. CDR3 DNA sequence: TGCAGTGCTCCCGCGGGCGGGGGGGATACGCAGTATTTT.

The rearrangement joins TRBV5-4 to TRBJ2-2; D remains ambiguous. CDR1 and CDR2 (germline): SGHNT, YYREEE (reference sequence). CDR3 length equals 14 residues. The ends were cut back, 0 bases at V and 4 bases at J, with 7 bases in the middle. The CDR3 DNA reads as TGTGCCAGCAGCTTGGGAATGGTCACCGGGGAGCTGTTTTTT. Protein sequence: CASSLGMVTGELFF.

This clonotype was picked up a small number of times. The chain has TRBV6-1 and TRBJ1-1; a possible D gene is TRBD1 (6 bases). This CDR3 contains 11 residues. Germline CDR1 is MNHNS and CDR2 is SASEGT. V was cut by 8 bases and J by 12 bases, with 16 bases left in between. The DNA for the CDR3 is TGTGCCAGCGGGGGGGGGGCAACAACTTTCTTT. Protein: CASGGGATTFF.

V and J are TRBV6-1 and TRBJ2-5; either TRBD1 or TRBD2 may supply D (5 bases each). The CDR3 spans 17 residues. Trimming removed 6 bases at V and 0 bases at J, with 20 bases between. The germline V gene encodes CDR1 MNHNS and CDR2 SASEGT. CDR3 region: CASRGPVRGPYQETQYF. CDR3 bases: TGTGCCAGCAGGGGACCAGTGAGGGGACCTTACCAAGAGACCCAGTACTTC.

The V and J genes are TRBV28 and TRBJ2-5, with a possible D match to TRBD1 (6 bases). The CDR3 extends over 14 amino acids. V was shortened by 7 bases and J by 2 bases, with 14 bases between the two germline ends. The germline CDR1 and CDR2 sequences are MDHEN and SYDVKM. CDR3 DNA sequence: TGTGCCAGCAACCCGACAGGAGATCAAGAGACCCAGTACTTC. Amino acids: CASNPTGDQETQYF.

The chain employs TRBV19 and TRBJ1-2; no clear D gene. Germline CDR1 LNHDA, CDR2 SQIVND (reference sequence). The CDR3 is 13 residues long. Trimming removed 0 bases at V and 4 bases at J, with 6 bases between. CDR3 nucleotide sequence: TGTGCCAGTAGTATAGACAGGAGCTATGGCTACACCTTC. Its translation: CASSIDRSYGYTF.

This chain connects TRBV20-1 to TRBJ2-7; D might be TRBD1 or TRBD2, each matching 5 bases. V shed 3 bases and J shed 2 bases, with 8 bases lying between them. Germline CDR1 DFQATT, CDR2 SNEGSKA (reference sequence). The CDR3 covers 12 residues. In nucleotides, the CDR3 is TGCAGTGCTAGGAGGGACCCCTACGAGCAGTACTTC. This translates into CSARRDPYEQYF.

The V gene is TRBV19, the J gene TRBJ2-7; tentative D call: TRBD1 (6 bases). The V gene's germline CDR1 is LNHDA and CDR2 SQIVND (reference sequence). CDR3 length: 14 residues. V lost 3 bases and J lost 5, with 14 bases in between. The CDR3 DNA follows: TGTGCCAGTAGTATCCGGACAGACTCTGACGAGCAGTACTTC. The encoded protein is CASSIRTDSDEQYF.

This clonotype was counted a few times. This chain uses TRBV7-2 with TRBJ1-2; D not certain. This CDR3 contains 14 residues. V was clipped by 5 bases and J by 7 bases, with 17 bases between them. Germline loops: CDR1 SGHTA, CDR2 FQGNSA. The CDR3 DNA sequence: TGTGCCAGCAGCCCGACCGTATTACGAGGTGGCTACACCTTC. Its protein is CASSPTVLRGGYTF.

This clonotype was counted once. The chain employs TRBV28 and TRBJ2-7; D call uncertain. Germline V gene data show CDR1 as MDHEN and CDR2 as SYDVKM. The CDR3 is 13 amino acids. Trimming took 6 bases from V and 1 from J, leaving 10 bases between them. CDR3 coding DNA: TGTGCCAGCAGCCCACCTCCTTCCTACGAGCAGTACTTC. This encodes CASSPPPSYEQYF.

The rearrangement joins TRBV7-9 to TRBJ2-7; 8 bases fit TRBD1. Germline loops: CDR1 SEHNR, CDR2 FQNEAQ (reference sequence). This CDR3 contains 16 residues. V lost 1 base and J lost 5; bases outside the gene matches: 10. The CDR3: CASSLVLSGGVDEQYF. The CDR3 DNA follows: TGTGCCAGCAGCTTAGTCCTTTCAGGGGGCGTTGACGAGCAGTACTTC.

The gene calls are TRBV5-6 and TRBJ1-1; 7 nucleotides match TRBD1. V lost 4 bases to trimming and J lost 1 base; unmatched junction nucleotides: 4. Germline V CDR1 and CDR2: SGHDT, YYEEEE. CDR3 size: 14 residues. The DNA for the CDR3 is TGTGCCAGCAGCGCGACAGGGAGGAACACTGAAGCTTTCTTT. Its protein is CASSATGRNTEAFF.

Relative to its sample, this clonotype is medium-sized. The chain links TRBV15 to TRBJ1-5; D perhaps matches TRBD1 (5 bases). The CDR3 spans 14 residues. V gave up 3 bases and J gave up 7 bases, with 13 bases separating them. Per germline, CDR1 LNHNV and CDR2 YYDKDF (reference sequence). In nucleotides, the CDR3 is TGTGCCACCAGCAGGGGCCAGGGTGAACAGCCCCAGCATTTT. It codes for CATSRGQGEQPQHF. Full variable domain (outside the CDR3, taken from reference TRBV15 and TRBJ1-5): DAMVIQNPRYQVTQFGKPVTLSCSQTLNHNVMYWYQQKSSQAPKLLFHYYDKDFNNEADTPDNFQSRRPNTSFCFLDIRSPGLGDTAMYLCATSRGQGEQPQHFGDGTRLSIL.

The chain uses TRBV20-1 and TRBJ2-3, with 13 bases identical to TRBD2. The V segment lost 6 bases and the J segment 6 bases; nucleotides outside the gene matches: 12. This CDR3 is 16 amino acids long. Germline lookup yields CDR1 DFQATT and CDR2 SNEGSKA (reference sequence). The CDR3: CSALGLAGAALDTQYF. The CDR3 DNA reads TGCAGTGCCCTTGGACTAGCGGGGGCCGCGCTGGATACGCAGTATTTT.

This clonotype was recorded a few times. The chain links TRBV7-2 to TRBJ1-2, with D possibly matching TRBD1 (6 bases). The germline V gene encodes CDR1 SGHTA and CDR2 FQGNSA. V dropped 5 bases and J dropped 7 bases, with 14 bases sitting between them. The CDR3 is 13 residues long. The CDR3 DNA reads TGTGCCAGCAGCGCGGGGGCCCCGTCTGGCTACACCTTC. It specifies CASSAGAPSGYTF.

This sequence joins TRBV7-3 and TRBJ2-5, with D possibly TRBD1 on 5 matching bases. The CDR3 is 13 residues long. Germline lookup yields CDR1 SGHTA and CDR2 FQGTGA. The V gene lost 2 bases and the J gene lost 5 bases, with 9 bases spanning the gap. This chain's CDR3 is CASSLVQGETQYF. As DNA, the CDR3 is TGTGCCAGCAGCTTAGTGCAGGGCGAGACCCAGTACTTC.

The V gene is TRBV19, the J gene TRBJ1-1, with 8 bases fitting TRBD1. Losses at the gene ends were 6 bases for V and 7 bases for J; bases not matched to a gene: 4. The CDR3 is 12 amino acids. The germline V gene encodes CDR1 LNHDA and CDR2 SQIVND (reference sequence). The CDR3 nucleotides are TGTGCCAGTAGATGGACAGGGAGTGAAGCTTTCTTT. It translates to CASRWTGSEAFF. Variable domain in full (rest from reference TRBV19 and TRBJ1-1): DGGITQSPKYLFRKEGQNVTLSCEQNLNHDAMYWYRQDPGQGLRLIYYSQIVNDFQKGDIAEGYSVSREKKESFPLTVTSAQKNPTAFYLCASRWTGSEAFFGQGTRLTVV.

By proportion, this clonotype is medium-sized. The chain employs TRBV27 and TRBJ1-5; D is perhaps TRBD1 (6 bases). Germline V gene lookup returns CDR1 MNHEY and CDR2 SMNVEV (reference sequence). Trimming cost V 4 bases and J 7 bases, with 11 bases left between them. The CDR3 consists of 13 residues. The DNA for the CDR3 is TGTGCCAGCAGTTGGGGGCTCGGGCAGCCCCAGCATTTT. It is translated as CASSWGLGQPQHF.

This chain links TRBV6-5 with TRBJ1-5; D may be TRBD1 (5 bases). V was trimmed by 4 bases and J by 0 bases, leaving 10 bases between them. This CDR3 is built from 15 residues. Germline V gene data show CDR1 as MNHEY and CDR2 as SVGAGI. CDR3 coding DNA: TGTGCCAGCAGTTTTTCGGACAATAGCAATCAGCCCCAGCATTTT. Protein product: CASSFSDNSNQPQHF.

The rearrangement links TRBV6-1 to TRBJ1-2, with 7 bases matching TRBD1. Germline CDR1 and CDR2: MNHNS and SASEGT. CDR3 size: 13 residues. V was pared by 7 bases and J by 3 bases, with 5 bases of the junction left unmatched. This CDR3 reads CASTDRADYGYTF. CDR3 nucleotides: TGTGCCAGCACTGACAGGGCCGACTATGGCTACACCTTC.

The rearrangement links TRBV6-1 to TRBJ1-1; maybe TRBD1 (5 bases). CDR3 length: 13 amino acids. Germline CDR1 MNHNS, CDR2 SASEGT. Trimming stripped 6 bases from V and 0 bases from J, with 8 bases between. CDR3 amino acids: CASRGVVNTEAFF. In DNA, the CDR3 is TGTGCCAGCAGAGGGGTAGTGAACACTGAAGCTTTCTTT.

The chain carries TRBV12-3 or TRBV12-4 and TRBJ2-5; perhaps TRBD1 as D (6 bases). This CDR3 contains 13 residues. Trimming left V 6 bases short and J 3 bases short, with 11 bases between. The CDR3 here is CASSLGQKETQYF. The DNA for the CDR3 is TGTGCCAGCAGCCTTGGACAGAAAGAGACCCAGTACTTC.

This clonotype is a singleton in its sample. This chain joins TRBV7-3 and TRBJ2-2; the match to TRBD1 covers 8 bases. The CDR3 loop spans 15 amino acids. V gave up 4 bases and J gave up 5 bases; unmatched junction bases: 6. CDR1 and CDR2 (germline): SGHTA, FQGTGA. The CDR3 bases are TGTGCCAGCAGCTCTACAGGGGGAGTAACCGGGGAGCTGTTTTTT. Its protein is CASSSTGGVTGELFF.